Below are 30 T cell receptor beta chains sequenced from a single sample in a study of CD8+CD57+ T cells in acquired aplastic anemia. Genomic DNA provided the template from which TCR beta VDJ and CDR3 profiles were obtained. TCRdb analysed the reads with MiXCR anew, one entry per CDR3 protein. The data show 400,000 to 500,000 distinct CDR3 sequences, under 80% seen once. The sequenced sample consisted of sorted CD4+, CD8+, or CD8+CD57+ T cells (not recorded which) from PBMCs. All receptors come from a human donor in good health, serving as a control.

On this clonotype: A junction end diverges from the germline sequence, so it may reflect a read error. The rearrangement links TRBV7-2 to TRBJ1-4; 7 nucleotides agree with TRBD1. CDR1 is SGHTA, CDR2 FQGNSA, per germline. This CDR3 comprises 14 residues. CDR3 DNA: TGTGCCAGTAGATTCCGCGACACAGGGGAAAGACTGTTTTTT. Translated, it gives CASRFRDTGERLFF. Complete variable domain (other parts from reference TRBV7-2 and TRBJ1-4): GAGVSQSPSNKVTEKGKDVELRCDPISGHTALYWYRQSLGQGLEFLIYFQGNSAPDKSGLPSDRFSAERTGGSVSTLTIQRTQQEDSAVYLCASRFRDTGERLFFGSGTQLSVL.

V gene TRBV9 combines with J gene TRBJ1-5, with D perhaps matching TRBD1 (6 bases). CDR3 size: 13 residues. V lost 3 bases and J lost 14, with 18 bases in between. Germline-derived CDR1 and CDR2 are SGDLS and YYNGEE. The CDR3, as DNA: TGTGCCAGCAGCGCGCCAAGCGGGGGCGGGGAGCATTTT. Encoded protein: CASSAPSGGGEHF. The entire variable domain, with the rest obtained from reference TRBV9 and TRBJ1-5, is as follows: DSGVTQTPKHLITATGQRVTLRCSPRSGDLSVYWYQQSLDQGLQFLIQYYNGEERAKGNILERFSAQQFPDLHSELNLSSLELGDSALYFCASSAPSGGGEHFGDGTRLSIL.

The chain combines TRBV10-3 with TRBJ2-4, with TRBD2 identical over 9 bases. Gene TRBJ2-7 matches the end of the DNA better, so the J call may be wrong. CDR1 and CDR2 from the germline V gene are ENHRY and SYGVKD. The CDR3 spans 14 residues. The CDR3 loop reads CAIRPTSGSYEQYF. CDR3 sequence (DNA): TGTGCCATCAGGCCGACTAGCGGCTCCTACGAGCAGTACTTC.

This clonotype was counted ten times or more. The V call is TRBV27, the J call TRBJ1-3, with no clear D. Germline assignment: CDR1 MNHEY and CDR2 SMNVEV (reference sequence). Trimming pared 5 bases from V and 0 bases from J, leaving 8 bases between. The length of the CDR3 is 14 residues. For the CDR3, the DNA is TGTGCCAGCAGTCATACGGGCTCTGGAAACACCATATATTTT. Protein: CASSHTGSGNTIYF.

In the case of this clonotype: Because it lacks the conserved phenylalanine or tryptophan at the end, this CDR3 is likely a read error. The DNA is omitted, as the CDR3 cannot be located on it reliably, and the CDR3 follows TCRdb's listing. The CDR3 loop is CASSLDYEQYFRP. The J gene is TRBJ1-2, the V gene TRBV7-2. Germline CDR1 and CDR2: SGHTA and FQGNSA. The CDR3 comprises 13 residues, both ends counted.

The chain links TRBV11-2 to TRBJ2-3; 10 bases align to TRBD1. This CDR3 is 15 amino acids long. In germline, CDR1 is SGHAT, CDR2 FQNNGV. Losses at the gene ends were 3 bases for V and 0 bases for J; bases not matched to a gene: 0. Here the CDR3 reads CASSLGQGSTDTQYF. CDR3 nucleotides: TGTGCCAGCAGCTTGGGACAGGGGAGCACAGATACGCAGTATTTT.

Worth noting for this clonotype: A much larger clonotype is one base distant, so this may be a read error. The chain couples TRBV11-2 to TRBJ1-2; D remains unclear. Germline values: CDR1 SGHAT, CDR2 FQNNGV. Trimming took off 4 bases at V and 5 bases at J, with 5 bases between the two ends. The CDR3 has 11 amino acids. The CDR3 nucleotides are TGTGCCAGCAGCTGCTCTTATGGCTACACCTTC. It codes for CASSCSYGYTF.

The V call is TRBV2, the J call TRBJ2-5; D may be TRBD2 (5 bases). The germline V gene has CDR1 SNHLY and CDR2 FYNNEI. The CDR3 has 15 residues. Between the trimmed V and J ends, which lost 10 bases and 14 bases, there was a span of 32 bases. The CDR3 here is CATAPDEGQDTNHYF. As DNA, the CDR3 is TGTGCCACCGCACCCGACGAGGGCCAAGATACGAACCATTACTTC.

As to this clonotype: Sequence at one end of the junction differs from germline and may be a read error. The chain links TRBV7-3 to TRBJ2-7, with 7 bases fitting TRBD2. There are 14 residues in the CDR3. From germline, CDR1 is SGHTA and CDR2 FQGTGA. The CDR3 protein is CASSLRPGGSTDNF. CDR3 sequence (DNA): TGTGCCAGCAGCTTAAGGCCTGGCGGGAGCACGGATAACTTC.

Turning to this clonotype: The missing conserved phenylalanine or tryptophan at the end of this CDR3 makes a read error likely. The DNA is omitted, as the CDR3 cannot be located on it reliably, and the CDR3 follows TCRdb's listing. The chain joins TRBV9 to TRBJ1-2. The CDR3 numbers 13 amino acids, ends counted. Germline values: CDR1 SGDLS, CDR2 YYNGEE. Here the CDR3 reads CASSQDRYEQYFV.

The chain carries TRBV4-3 and TRBJ1-3, with D hard to call. There are 17 residues in the CDR3. Germline CDR1 reads LGHNA; CDR2 reads YSLEER. The V end lost 0 bases, the J end lost 0 bases, and 12 bases lay between the germline ends. This chain's CDR3 is CASSQDLSAGSGNTIYF. CDR3 coding DNA: TGCGCCAGCAGCCAAGATTTGTCAGCCGGCTCTGGAAACACCATATATTTT.

The V and J genes are TRBV5-5 and TRBJ1-5; D unclear. The CDR3 sequence is 16 residues long. V lost 2 bases, J lost 3 bases, and 15 bases lay in between. Germline loops: CDR1 SGHKS, CDR2 YYEKEE (reference sequence). CDR3 residues: CASSFSTDTDNQPQHF. In DNA, the CDR3 is TGTGCCAGCAGCTTCTCTACAGATACCGACAATCAGCCCCAGCATTTT. The full variable domain, in which reference TRBV5-5 and TRBJ1-5 provide the parts outside the CDR3, is DAGVTQSPTHLIKTRGQQVTLRCSPISGHKSVSWYQQVLGQGPQFIFQYYEKEERGRGNFPDRFSARQFPNYSSELNVNALLLGDSALYLCASSFSTDTDNQPQHFGDGTRLSIL.

The J gene is TRBJ2-5, the V gene TRBV7-2, with 8 bases aligning to TRBD2. V lost 3 bases and J lost 2; bases outside the gene matches: 2. The CDR3 covers 14 residues. In germline, CDR1 is SGHTA, CDR2 FQGNSA. Here the CDR3 reads CASSLQRGQETQYF. The DNA of the CDR3 is TGTGCCAGCAGCTTGCAGCGGGGGCAAGAGACCCAGTACTTC.

Only one count was recorded for this clonotype. This CDR3 reads CASSVVGGSPYYYGYTF. CDR3 DNA sequence: TGTGCCAGCAGCGTAGTGGGGGGATCCCCGTATTACTATGGCTACACCTTC. The J gene is TRBJ1-2, the V gene TRBV9; a weak D match, TRBD1 (5 bases). Deletions cut 0 bases from V and 3 bases from J, with 18 bases between. This CDR3 contains 17 residues. CDR1 SGDLS and CDR2 YYNGEE come from the germline V gene.

The chain is built from TRBV19 and TRBJ1-1; 9 positions agree with TRBD1. V was pared by 4 bases and J by 7 bases, with 4 bases of the junction left unmatched. Germline V gives CDR1 LNHDA, CDR2 SQIVND (reference sequence). CDR3 length: 13 residues. The chain's CDR3 is CASSKGQGYEAFF. CDR3 coding DNA: TGTGCCAGTAGTAAGGGACAGGGATATGAAGCTTTCTTT.

Details on this clonotype: No conserved phenylalanine or tryptophan is present at the end of the CDR3, so a read error is the likely explanation. The DNA is left out, because the CDR3 cannot be placed on it with certainty; the CDR3 is given as TCRdb lists it. The chain uses TRBV7-2 and TRBJ1-2. Ends included, the CDR3 has 13 residues. Germline V gene data show CDR1 as SGHTA and CDR2 as FQGNSA. The CDR3 sequence is CASSLEAIYGFLC.

Only one count was recorded for this clonotype. Mismatch with germline at one junction end may stem from a read error. The chain joins TRBV5-1 to TRBJ1-2; no clear D gene. CDR3 length: 15 residues. CDR1 and CDR2 from the germline V gene are SGHRS and YFSETQ. The CDR3 DNA is TGTGCCAGCAGTACACGTATCTGGCCAAACTATGGCTACACCTTC. Amino acids: CASSTRIWPNYGYTF. The full variable domain, rest sourced from reference TRBV5-1 and TRBJ1-2, is KAGVTQTPRYLIKTRGQQVTLSCSPISGHRSVSWYQQTPGQGLQFLFEYFSETQRNKGNFPGRFSGRQFSNSRSEMNVSTLELGDSALYLCASSTRIWPNYGYTFGSGTRLTVV.

V usage is TRBV18 and J usage is TRBJ1-2; 7 nucleotides align to TRBD1. Per germline, CDR1 KGHSH and CDR2 LQKENI. The CDR3 consists of 14 residues. V dropped 4 bases and J dropped 2; count of bases not matched to a gene: 4. The CDR3 DNA sequence: TGTGCCAGCTCACTTGGACAGGAGAACTATGGCTACACCTTC. It specifies CASSLGQENYGYTF.

J is TRBJ2-5 and V is TRBV6-5; TRBD1 matches at 9 bases. Germline CDR1 and CDR2: MNHEY and SVGAGI. The CDR3 sequence is 18 residues long. With 5 bases clipped from V and 5 bases from J, the junction kept 18 bases outside the gene matches. CDR3 loop: CASSGPGQGRGKRETQYF. DNA for the CDR3: TGTGCCAGCAGTGGTCCGGGACAGGGACGGGGCAAGAGGGAGACCCAGTACTTC.

This clonotype was seen at least ten times. The rearrangement links TRBV7-9 to TRBJ2-3; D may be TRBD2 (7 bases). The length of the CDR3 is 14 residues. V was pared by 5 bases and J by 6 bases, with 15 bases between. CDR1 and CDR2 (germline): SEHNR, FQNEAQ (reference sequence). The CDR3 reads CASSAEGGADTQYF. In DNA, the CDR3 is TGTGCCAGCAGCGCGGAGGGGGGGGCGGATACGCAGTATTTT.

The table lists this clonotype with many counts. The V and J genes are TRBV11-2 and TRBJ2-2, with D perhaps being TRBD1 or TRBD2 (5 bases each). V was trimmed by 3 bases and J by 4 bases, leaving 9 bases between them. The germline V gene has CDR1 SGHAT and CDR2 FQNNGV. The CDR3 has 14 residues. The CDR3 region is CASSLGRLTGELFF. Here the CDR3 DNA reads TGTGCCAGCAGCTTGGGACGCCTCACCGGGGAGCTGTTTTTT.

Worth noting for this clonotype: This CDR3 fails to terminate in the conserved phenylalanine or tryptophan, so it likely reflects a read error. No DNA is shown, since the ends of the CDR3 on it are uncertain; the CDR3 is the one TCRdb lists. J is TRBJ1-2 and V is TRBV9. The germline CDR1 and CDR2 sequences are SGDLS and YYNGEE. The CDR3 extends over 13 residues, inclusive of both ends. The CDR3 loop is CASSSQGGGYNAL.

This rearrangement joins TRBV7-3 to TRBJ1-2; D not resolved. Trimming shortened V by 3 bases and J by 12 bases, and 14 bases separated the two germline ends. In germline, CDR1 is SGHTA, CDR2 FQGTGA. The CDR3 has 12 residues. This CDR3 is CASSFGLDDNTF. CDR3 nucleotides: TGTGCCAGCAGCTTCGGTCTCGATGATAACACCTTC.

The gene calls are TRBV7-9 and TRBJ2-7; TRBD1 might be the D (6 bases). Germline values: CDR1 SEHNR, CDR2 FQNEAQ (reference sequence). The CDR3 is 15 amino acids. The V and J ends lost 3 bases and 13 bases respectively, with 25 bases between them. CDR3 amino acids: CASSFTGLYDYTFYF. As DNA, the CDR3 is TGTGCCAGCAGCTTTACAGGGCTCTATGACTACACCTTCTACTTC.

The CDR3 nucleotides are TGCAGTGCTAGAGATGTGAGGACCACCTACGAGCAGTACTTC. Protein product: CSARDVRTTYEQYF. The J gene is TRBJ2-7, the V gene TRBV20-1; D is uncertain. V was trimmed by 0 bases and J by 2 bases, leaving 11 bases between them. Per germline, CDR1 DFQATT and CDR2 SNEGSKA (reference sequence). This CDR3 has 14 amino acids.

The chain employs TRBV19 and TRBJ2-7; no definite D call. V lost 8 bases, J lost 6 bases, and 8 bases lay in between. Germline CDR1 LNHDA, CDR2 SQIVND (reference sequence). CDR3 length: 10 amino acids. CDR3 region: CASEVREQYF. The DNA for the CDR3 is TGTGCCAGTGAGGTCCGCGAGCAGTACTTC.

This clonotype was recorded at least ten times. This chain's CDR3 is CASSQVSLRTGRNQPQHF. The CDR3 DNA follows: TGCGCCAGCAGCCAAGTTAGCCTCAGAACGGGGAGGAATCAGCCCCAGCATTTT. J is TRBJ1-5 and V is TRBV4-3; no clear D. Trimming took off 1 base at V and 4 bases at J, with 20 bases between the two ends. Looked up from germline, CDR1 is LGHNA and CDR2 is YSLEER. This CDR3 region has 18 residues.

The V gene is TRBV20-1, the J gene TRBJ1-4; D might be TRBD1 (5 bases). V dropped 3 bases and J dropped 15 bases, with 17 bases sitting between them. The CDR3 extends over 12 amino acids. Germline values: CDR1 DFQATT, CDR2 SNEGSKA (reference sequence). CDR3 nucleotide sequence: TGCAGTGCTAGGGTACGGGGAAGGGACTTGTTTTTT. Translated, it gives CSARVRGRDLFF.

The chain is built from TRBV11-2 and TRBJ2-2, with a possible D match to TRBD2 (6 bases). Germline CDR1 and CDR2: SGHAT and FQNNGV. The CDR3 totals 14 residues. V was shortened by 5 bases and J by 8 bases, with 15 bases between the two germline ends. The CDR3 is CASSQEGRSGELFF. The CDR3 bases are TGTGCCAGCAGCCAAGAGGGGAGGTCAGGGGAGCTGTTTTTT.

As for this clonotype: This CDR3 fails to terminate in the conserved phenylalanine or tryptophan, so it likely reflects a read error. V and J are TRBV7-2 and TRBJ2-7; D not resolved. This CDR3 spans 12 amino acids. The V and J ends lost 5 bases and 5 bases respectively, with 10 bases between them. CDR1 and CDR2 (germline): SGHTA, FQGNSA. In DNA form, the CDR3 reads TGTGCCAGCAGCCCCTCAGGTAACGAGCAGTACCTC. Protein sequence: CASSPSGNEQYL.